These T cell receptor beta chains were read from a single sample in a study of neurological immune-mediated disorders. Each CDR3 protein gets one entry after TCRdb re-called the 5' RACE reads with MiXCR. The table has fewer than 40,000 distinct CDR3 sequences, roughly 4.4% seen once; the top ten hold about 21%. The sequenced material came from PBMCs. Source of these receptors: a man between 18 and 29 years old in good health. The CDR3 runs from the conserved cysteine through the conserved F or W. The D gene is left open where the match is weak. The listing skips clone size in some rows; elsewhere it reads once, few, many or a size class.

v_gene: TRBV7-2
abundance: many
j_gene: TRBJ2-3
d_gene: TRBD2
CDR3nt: TGTGCCAGCACCGCTAGCGGGGGGGCCGGAGATACGCAGTATTTT
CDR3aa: CASTASGGAGDTQYF

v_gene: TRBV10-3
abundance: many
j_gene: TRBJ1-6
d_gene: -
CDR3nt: TGTGCCACCAGGACCCTTTCAGCGCGTAATTCACCCCTCCACTTT
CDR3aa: CATRTLSARNSPLHF

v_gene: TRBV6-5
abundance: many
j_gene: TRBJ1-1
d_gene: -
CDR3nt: TGTGCCAGCAGTTCCACAAGGCCTCCTATCCGAACTCTCAGATCCACTGAAGCTTTCTTT
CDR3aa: CASSSTRPPIRTLRSTEAFF

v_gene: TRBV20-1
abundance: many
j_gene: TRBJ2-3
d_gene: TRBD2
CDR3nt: TGCAGTGCGCCTCCCCCGGGACTAGCCCCCGATACGCAGTATTTT
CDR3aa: CSAPPPGLAPDTQYF

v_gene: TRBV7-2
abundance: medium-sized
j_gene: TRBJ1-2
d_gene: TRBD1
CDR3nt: TGTGCCAGCAGCCCCTACAGGGGCGGCTACACCTTC
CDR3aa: CASSPYRGGYTF

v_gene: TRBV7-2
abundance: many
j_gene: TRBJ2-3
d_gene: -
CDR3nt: TGTGCCAGCACCTATTCGGGGGCCACAGATACGCAGTATTTT
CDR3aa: CASTYSGATDTQYF

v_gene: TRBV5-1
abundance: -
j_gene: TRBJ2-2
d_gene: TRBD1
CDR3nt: TGCGCCAGCAGCGGCTCCGGGACAGGGGGCACCGGGGAGCTGTTTTTT
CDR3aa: CASSGSGTGGTGELFF

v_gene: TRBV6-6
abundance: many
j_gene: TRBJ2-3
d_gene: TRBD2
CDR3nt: TGTGCCAGCAGTTCAACTAGCGGGGGGGTTGGGGCAGATACGCAGTATTTT
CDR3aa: CASSSTSGGVGADTQYF

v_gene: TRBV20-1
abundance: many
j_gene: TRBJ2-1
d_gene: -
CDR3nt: TGCAGTGCTAGTACGTCGGCAAGACGGGTCAATGAGCAGTTCTTC
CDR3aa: CSASTSARRVNEQFF

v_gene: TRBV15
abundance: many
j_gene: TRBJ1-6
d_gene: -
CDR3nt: TGTGCCACCAGCAGAGAATCAGGGTTTTGGAATTCACCCCTCCACTTT
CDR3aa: CATSRESGFWNSPLHF

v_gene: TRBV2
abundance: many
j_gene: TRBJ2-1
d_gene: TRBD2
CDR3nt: TGTGCCAGCAGTGGACTAGCGGGGCATAATGAGCAGTTCTTC
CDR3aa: CASSGLAGHNEQFF

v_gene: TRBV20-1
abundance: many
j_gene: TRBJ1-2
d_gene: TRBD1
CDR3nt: TGCAGCGGGAGGACAGGGGCCAACTATGGCTACACCTTC
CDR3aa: CSGRTGANYGYTF

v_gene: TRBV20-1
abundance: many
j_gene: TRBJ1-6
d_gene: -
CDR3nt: TGCAGTGCCGCGGAGGGGACCTATAATTCACCCCTCCACTTT
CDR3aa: CSAAEGTYNSPLHF

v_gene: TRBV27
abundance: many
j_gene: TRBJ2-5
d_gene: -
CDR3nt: TGTGCCAGCAGTTTCGGACCGGGAGAGACCCAGTACTTC
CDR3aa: CASSFGPGETQYF

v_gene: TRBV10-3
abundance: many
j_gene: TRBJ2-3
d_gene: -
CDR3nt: TGTGCCATCAGTGAGTCTCGGGCAGGCACAGATACGCAGTATTTT
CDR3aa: CAISESRAGTDTQYF

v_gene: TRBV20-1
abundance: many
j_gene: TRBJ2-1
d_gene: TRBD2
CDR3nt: TGCAGTGCCCCCGGACTAGCGGGGGGGGATCGGCGGTTTTATGAGCAGTTCTTC
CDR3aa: CSAPGLAGGDRRFYEQFF

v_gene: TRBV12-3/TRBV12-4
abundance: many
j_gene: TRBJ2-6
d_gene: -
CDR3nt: TGTGCCAGCAGGGACGCTGGGGCCAACGTCCTGACTTTC
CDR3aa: CASRDAGANVLTF

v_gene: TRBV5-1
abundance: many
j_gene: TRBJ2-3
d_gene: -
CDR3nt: TGCGCCAGCAGCTTGGTCCAGGGAGGAGATACGCAGTATTTT
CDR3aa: CASSLVQGGDTQYF

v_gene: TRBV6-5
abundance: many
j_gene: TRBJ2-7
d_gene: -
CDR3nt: TGTGCCAGCAGTTACGGGACGCTCTACGAGCAGTACTTC
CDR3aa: CASSYGTLYEQYF

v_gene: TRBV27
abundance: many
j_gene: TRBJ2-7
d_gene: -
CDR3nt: TGTGCCAGCGAGCGGAAACTACCCTACGAGCAGTACTTC
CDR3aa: CASERKLPYEQYF

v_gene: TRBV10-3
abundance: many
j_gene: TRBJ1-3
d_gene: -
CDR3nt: TGTGCCATCAGTGGAGGAGGGACTGGAAACACCATATATTTT
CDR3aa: CAISGGGTGNTIYF

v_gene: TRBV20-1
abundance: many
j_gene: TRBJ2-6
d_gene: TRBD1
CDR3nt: TGCAGTGCGCAACGAACAGGGGCTGGGGCCAACGTCCTGACTTTC
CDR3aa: CSAQRTGAGANVLTF

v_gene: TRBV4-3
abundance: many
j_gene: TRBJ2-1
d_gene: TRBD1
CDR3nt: TGCGCCAGCAGCACCGGGACAGGGGGCATAATATCCTTC
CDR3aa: CASSTGTGGIISF

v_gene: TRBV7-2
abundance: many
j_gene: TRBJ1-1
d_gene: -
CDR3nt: TGTGCCAGCAGCTTAGCGCCAGCGACCTTTTACACTGAAGCTTTCTTT
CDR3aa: CASSLAPATFYTEAFF

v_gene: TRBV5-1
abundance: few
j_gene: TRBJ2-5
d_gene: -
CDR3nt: TGCGCCAGCAGCTTGGCGGTGGGGGAAGAGACCCAGTACTTC
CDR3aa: CASSLAVGEETQYF

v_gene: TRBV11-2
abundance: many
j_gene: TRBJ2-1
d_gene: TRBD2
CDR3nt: TGTGCCAGCAGCTTAGGGAGAGGGAGCGGGGGGGCCTACAATGAGCAGTTCTTC
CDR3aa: CASSLGRGSGGAYNEQFF

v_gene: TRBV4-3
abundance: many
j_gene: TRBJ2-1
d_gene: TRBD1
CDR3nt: TGCGCCAGCAGCCCAGGGGGCAGGGAACGCGAGCAGTTCTTC
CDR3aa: CASSPGGREREQFF

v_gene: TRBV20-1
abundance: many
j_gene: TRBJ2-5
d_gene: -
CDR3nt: TGCAGTGCTTCAGATCAGGAGACCCAGTACTTC
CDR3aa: CSASDQETQYF

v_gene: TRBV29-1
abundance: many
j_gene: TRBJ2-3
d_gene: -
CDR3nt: TGCAGCGTTGTGTATTGGGCGGCCGTGTTAGATACGCAGTATTTT
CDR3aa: CSVVYWAAVLDTQYF

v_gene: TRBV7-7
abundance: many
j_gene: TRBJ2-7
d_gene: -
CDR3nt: TGTGCTAGCAGCTTCGACGGGTACGAGCAGTACTTC
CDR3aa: CASSFDGYEQYF

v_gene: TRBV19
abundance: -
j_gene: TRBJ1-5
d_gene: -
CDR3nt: TGTGCCAGTAGTACCCAGACAGGTAATCAGCCCCAGCATTTT
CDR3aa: CASSTQTGNQPQHF

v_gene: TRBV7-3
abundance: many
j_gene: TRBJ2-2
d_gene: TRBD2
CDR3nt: TGTGCCAGCAGCTTAAATCCGGGGGGGAACACCGGGGAGCTGTTTTTT
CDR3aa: CASSLNPGGNTGELFF

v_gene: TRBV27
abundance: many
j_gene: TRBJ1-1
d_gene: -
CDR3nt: TGTGCCAGCAGTTTAGGTTCAGCGCTAAGGACTGAAGCTTTCTTT
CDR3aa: CASSLGSALRTEAFF